One and the same sample provided the 7 T cell receptor beta chains below, sequenced in a study of blood T cell repertoires in COVID-19. Assay: immunoSEQ multiplex PCR; the TCRdb copy retains only in-frame clones and omits some. Of approximately 140,000 clones in the sample, 86% were seen once. Specimen: peripheral blood. The receptors here all came from a man between 65 and 85 years old with acute or convalescent COVID-19.

The chain links TRBV6-5 to TRBJ1-3; no reliable D call. Trimming left V 2 bases short and J 0 bases short, with 11 bases between. The CDR3 is 16 amino acids. Looked up from germline, CDR1 is MNHEY and CDR2 is SVGAGI. Here the CDR3 DNA reads TGTGCCAGCAGTTACACCCGAACGAGCTCTGGAAACACCATATATTTT. It codes for CASSYTRTSSGNTIYF.

This chain connects TRBV28 to TRBJ2-5; maybe TRBD1 (5 bases). The CDR3 sequence is 14 residues long. Per the germline V gene, CDR1 is MDHEN and CDR2 is SYDVKM. Deletions cut 2 bases from V and 1 base from J, with 8 bases between. CDR3 region: CASSLQGLQETQYF. The CDR3 coding sequence is TGTGCCAGCAGTTTACAGGGCCTCCAAGAGACCCAGTACTTC.

The genes are TRBV7-3 and TRBJ2-6; weak D call: TRBD1 (6 bases). Germline CDR1 is SGHTA and CDR2 is FQGTGA. V was cut by 0 bases and J by 2 bases, with 11 bases left in between. The CDR3 is 17 residues long. The CDR3 here is CASSLTGTSAGANVLTF. Here the CDR3 DNA reads TGTGCCAGCAGCTTAACCGGGACATCGGCTGGGGCCAACGTCCTGACTTTC.

The chain carries TRBV9 and TRBJ2-1; 10 bases are a match to TRBD2. Germline V gene data show CDR1 as SGDLS and CDR2 as YYNGEE. This CDR3 comprises 16 residues. V shed 4 bases and J 4 bases; nucleotides not matched to a gene: 8. The CDR3 region has the DNA TGTGCCAGCAGCCCTTTCCAGGGACTAGCGTACAATGAGCAGTTCTTC. Its protein is CASSPFQGLAYNEQFF.

The chain recombines TRBV3-1 (or the pseudogene TRBV3-2) with TRBJ2-3; D may be TRBD2 (6 bases). Germline CDR1 is LGHDT and CDR2 is YNNKEL (reference sequence). This CDR3 has 13 amino acids. Trimming shortened V by 5 bases and J by 9 bases, and 15 bases separated the two germline ends. CDR3 residues: CASSSTGTLTQYF. The CDR3 DNA follows: TGTGCCAGCAGCTCAACCGGGACTCTAACGCAGTATTTT.

Many counts were recorded for this clone. The chain couples TRBV7-2 to TRBJ2-7; TRBD2 aligns across 12 bases. The CDR3 is made up of 16 amino acids. After removal of 1 base from V and 6 bases from J, the junction contained 7 bases not matched to a gene. Per germline, CDR1 SGHTA and CDR2 FQGNSA. CDR3 protein: CASSLDLGLAGIEQYF. CDR3 DNA sequence: TGTGCCAGCAGCTTAGACCTCGGACTAGCGGGAATCGAGCAGTACTTC.

The chain has TRBV28 and TRBJ1-5; D might be TRBD1 (6 bases). The germline gives CDR1 MDHEN, CDR2 SYDVKM. The V end was cut by 6 bases, the J end by 2 bases, with 17 bases between. The CDR3 is 16 amino acids. The CDR3 here is CASSVLGKGGNQPQHF. CDR3 DNA: TGTGCCAGCAGCGTTTTGGGCAAGGGGGGCAATCAGCCCCAGCATTTT.